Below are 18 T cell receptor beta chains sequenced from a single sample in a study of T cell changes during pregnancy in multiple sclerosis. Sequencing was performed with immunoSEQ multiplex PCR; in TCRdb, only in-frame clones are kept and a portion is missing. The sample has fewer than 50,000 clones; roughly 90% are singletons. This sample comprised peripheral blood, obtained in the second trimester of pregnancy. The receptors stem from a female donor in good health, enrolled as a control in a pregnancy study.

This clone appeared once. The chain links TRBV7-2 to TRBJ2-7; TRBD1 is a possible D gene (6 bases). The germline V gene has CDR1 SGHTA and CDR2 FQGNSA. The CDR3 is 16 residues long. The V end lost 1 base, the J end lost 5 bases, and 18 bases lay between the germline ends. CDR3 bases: TGTGCCAGCAGCTTAGTTTCCACAGGGACCGGACACGAGCAGTACTTC. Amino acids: CASSLVSTGTGHEQYF.

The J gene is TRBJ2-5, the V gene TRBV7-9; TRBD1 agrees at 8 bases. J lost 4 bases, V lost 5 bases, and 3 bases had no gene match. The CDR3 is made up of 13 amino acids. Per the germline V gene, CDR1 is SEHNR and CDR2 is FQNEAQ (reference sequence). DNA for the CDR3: TGTGCCAGCAGCATACAGGGGGGAGAGACCCAGTACTTC. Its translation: CASSIQGGETQYF.

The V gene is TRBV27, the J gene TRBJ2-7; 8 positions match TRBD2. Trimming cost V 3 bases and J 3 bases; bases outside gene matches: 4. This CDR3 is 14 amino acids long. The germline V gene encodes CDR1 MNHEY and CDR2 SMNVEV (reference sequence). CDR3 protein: CASSFSGNLYEQYF. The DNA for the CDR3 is TGTGCCAGCAGTTTTAGCGGGAACCTCTACGAGCAGTACTTC.

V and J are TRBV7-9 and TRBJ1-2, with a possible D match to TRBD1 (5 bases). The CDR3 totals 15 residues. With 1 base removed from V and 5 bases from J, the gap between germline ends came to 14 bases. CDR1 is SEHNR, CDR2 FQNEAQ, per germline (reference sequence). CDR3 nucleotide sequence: TGTGCCAGCAGCTTAGAGGGACTTTTTCGTTATGGCTACACCTTC. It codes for CASSLEGLFRYGYTF. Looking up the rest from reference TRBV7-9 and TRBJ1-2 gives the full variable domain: DTGVSQNPRHKITKRGQNVTFRCDPISEHNRLYWYRQTLGQGPEFLTYFQNEAQLEKSRLLSDRFSAERPKGSFSTLEIQRTEQGDSAMYLCASSLEGLFRYGYTFGSGTRLTVV.

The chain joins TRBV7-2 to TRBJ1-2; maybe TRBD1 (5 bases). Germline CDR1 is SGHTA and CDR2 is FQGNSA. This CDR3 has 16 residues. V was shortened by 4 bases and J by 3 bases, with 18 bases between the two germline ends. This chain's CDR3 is CASSSWGSPGDYGYTF. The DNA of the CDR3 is TGTGCCAGCAGCTCTTGGGGCAGCCCAGGTGACTATGGCTACACCTTC.

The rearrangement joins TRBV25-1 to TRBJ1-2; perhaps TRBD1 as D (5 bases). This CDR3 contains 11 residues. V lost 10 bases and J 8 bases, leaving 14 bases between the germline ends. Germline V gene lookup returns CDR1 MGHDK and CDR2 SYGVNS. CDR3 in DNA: TGTGCCATCGGACATTTGGGAGGCTACACCTTC. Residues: CAIGHLGGYTF.

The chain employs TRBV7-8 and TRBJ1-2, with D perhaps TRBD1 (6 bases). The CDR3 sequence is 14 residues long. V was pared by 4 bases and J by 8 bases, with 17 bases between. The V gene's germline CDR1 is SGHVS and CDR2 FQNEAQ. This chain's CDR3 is CASSSTSPGVGYTF. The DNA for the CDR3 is TGTGCCAGCAGCTCCACAAGTCCAGGGGTGGGCTACACCTTC.

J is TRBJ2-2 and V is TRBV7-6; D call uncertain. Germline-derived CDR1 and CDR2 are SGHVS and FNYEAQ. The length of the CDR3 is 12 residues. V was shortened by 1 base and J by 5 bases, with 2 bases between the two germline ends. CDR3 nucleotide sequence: TGTGCCAGCAGCTTAGTAACCGGGGAGCTGTTTTTT. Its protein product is CASSLVTGELFF.

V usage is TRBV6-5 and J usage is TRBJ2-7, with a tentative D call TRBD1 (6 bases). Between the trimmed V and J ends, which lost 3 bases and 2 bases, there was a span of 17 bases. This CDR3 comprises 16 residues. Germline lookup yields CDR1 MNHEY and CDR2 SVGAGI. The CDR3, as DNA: TGTGCCAGCAGTTATCGCCAATTCAGGGGAACCTACGAGCAGTACTTC. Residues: CASSYRQFRGTYEQYF.

CDR3 nucleotide sequence: TGCGCCAGCAGCTTGGGTGGAGCGGGGAGCGAGACCCAGTACTTC. The encoded protein is CASSLGGAGSETQYF. The chain recombines TRBV5-1 with TRBJ2-5, with 7 positions matching TRBD2. The CDR3 has 15 residues. V was pared by 0 bases and J by 5 bases, with 7 bases of the junction left unmatched. CDR1 is SGHRS and CDR2 is YFSETQ in the germline V gene.

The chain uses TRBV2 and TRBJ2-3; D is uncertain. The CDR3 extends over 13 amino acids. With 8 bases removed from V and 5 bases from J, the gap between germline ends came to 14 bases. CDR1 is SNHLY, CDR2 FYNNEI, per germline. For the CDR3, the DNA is TGTGCCAGCCGCGGCCCCCTCGGAGATACGCAGTATTTT. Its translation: CASRGPLGDTQYF.

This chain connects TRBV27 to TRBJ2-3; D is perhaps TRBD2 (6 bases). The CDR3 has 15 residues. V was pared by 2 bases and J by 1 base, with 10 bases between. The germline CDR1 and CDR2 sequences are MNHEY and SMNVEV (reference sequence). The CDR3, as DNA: TGTGCCAGCAGTTTAAGAGAGCGGGGCACAGATACGCAGTATTTT. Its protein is CASSLRERGTDTQYF.

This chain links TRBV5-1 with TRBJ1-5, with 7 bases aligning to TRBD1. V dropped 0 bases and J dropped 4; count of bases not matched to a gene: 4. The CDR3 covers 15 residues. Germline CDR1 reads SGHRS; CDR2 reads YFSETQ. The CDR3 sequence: CASSLEGTVNQPQHF. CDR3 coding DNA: TGCGCCAGCAGCTTGGAGGGGACAGTTAATCAGCCCCAGCATTTT.

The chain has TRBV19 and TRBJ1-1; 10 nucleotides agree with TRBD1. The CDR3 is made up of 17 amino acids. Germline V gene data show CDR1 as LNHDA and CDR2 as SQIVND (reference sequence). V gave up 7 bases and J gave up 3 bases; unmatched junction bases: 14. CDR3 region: CASIKAPPGQGYTEAFF. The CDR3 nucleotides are TGTGCCAGTATCAAAGCCCCTCCGGGACAGGGGTACACTGAAGCTTTCTTT.

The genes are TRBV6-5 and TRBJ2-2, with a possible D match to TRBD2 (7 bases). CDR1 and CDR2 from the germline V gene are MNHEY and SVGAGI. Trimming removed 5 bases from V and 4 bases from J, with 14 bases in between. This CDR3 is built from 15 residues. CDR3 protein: CASSLLGGATGELFF. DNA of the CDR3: TGTGCCAGCAGTCTCCTGGGGGGGGCCACCGGGGAGCTGTTTTTT.

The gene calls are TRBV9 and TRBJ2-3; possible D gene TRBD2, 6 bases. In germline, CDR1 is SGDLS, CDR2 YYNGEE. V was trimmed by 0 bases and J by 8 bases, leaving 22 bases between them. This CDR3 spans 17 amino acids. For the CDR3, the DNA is TGTGCCAGCAGCGTAGATCCCACAGCGGGCTTACGTATTACGCAGTATTTT. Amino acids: CASSVDPTAGLRITQYF.

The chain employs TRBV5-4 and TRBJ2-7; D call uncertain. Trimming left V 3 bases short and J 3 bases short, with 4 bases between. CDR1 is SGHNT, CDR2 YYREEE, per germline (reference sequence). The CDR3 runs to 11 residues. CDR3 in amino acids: CASSSGYEQYF. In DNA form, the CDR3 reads TGTGCCAGCAGCTCAGGCTACGAGCAGTACTTC. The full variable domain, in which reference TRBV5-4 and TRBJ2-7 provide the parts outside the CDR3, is ETGVTQSPTHLIKTRGQQVTLRCSSQSGHNTVSWYQQALGQGPQFIFQYYREEENGRGNFPPRFSGLQFPNYSSELNVNALELDDSALYLCASSSGYEQYFGPGTRLTVT.

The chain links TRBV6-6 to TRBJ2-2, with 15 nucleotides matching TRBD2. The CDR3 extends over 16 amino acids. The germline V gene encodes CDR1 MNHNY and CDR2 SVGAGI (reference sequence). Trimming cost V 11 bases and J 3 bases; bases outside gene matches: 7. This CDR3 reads CASRTSGRADTGELFF. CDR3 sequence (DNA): TGTGCCTCCAGGACTAGCGGGAGGGCGGACACCGGGGAGCTGTTTTTT.